The rows below give T cell receptor beta chains drawn from one sample of a study of kidney transplant recipient with SARS-CoV-2 infection. MiXCR, run by TCRdb on the reads, gives a single entry per CDR3 protein. The data show approximately 240,000 distinct CDR3 sequences, about 30% seen once. The material was a blood sample, obtained at baseline and on day 111 from a kidney transplant recipient. These receptors were taken from a male patient younger than 45 who had COVID-19 and was a kidney transplant recipient. These T cells may partly come from the graft donor. The CDR3 runs from the conserved cysteine through the conserved F or W. The D gene is left open where the match is weak. Size is omitted from some rows. Given values are once, few, many or a class for expanded clones.

size,D,V,J,DNA,CDR3
many,NA,TRBV5-3,TRBJ1-2,TGTGCCAGAACGTGGAAAGTGGTGAGAAAGACCTATGGCTACACCTTC,CARTWKVVRKTYGYTF
NA,TRBD2,TRBV4-1,TRBJ2-4,TGCGCCAGCAGCCACCAAACGGGACTAGCGGGGGGTTGGTCAGCCAAAAACATTCAGTACTTC,CASSHQTGLAGGWSAKNIQYF
many,NA,TRBV4-2,TRBJ1-3,TGTGCCAGCAGCCAAGAGGGAGCAGGGTCTGGAAACACCATATATTTT,CASSQEGAGSGNTIYF
many,NA,TRBV12-3/TRBV12-4,TRBJ1-2,TGTGCCAGCAGTTTGGGCCGGGACAAATCCTATGGCTACACCTTC,CASSLGRDKSYGYTF
NA,NA,TRBV10-2,TRBJ1-2,TGCGCCAGCAGTGGATACTTCACTTCTAGAAAGACCTATGGCTACACCTTC,CASSGYFTSRKTYGYTF
many,TRBD2,TRBV27,TRBJ2-3,TGTGCCAGCCGCTTTGGGGGAGGGTACACAGATACGCAGTATTTT,CASRFGGGYTDTQYF
many,NA,TRBV10-3,TRBJ2-7,TGTGCCATCAGTATATACGGTCCTCCCTACGAGCAGTACTTC,CAISIYGPPYEQYF
many,NA,TRBV3-1,TRBJ1-3,TGTGCCAGCAGCCAAGATCAAGGCTTCTCTGGAAACACCATATATTTT,CASSQDQGFSGNTIYF
many,NA,TRBV19,TRBJ1-2,TGTGCCAGTAGTAAGTATAGGACAAATCGAAAGACCTATGGCTACACCTTC,CASSKYRTNRKTYGYTF
many,NA,TRBV3-1,TRBJ2-2,TGTGCCAGCAGCTATGTTTGTCCCATTTCAGGCTTGACCGGGGAGCTGTTTTTT,CASSYVCPISGLTGELFF
many,NA,TRBV11-3,TRBJ2-2,TGTGCCAGCAGCTTTTATCCCGGGGCCAGGGCCGGGGAGCTGTTTTTT,CASSFYPGARAGELFF
NA,NA,TRBV5-8,TRBJ1-1,TGTGCCAGCAGAAAACTTGCGTTCAAGTATTACACAGACGCTTTCTTT,CASRKLAFKYYTDAFF
many,NA,TRBV6-5,TRBJ2-1,TGTGCCAGCAGTTACGACCAGGTTGTCAATGAGCAGTTCTTC,CASSYDQVVNEQFF
many,NA,TRBV29-1,TRBJ1-1,TGCAGCGTTGCCTGGATAGACACTGAAGCTTTCTTT,CSVAWIDTEAFF
many,NA,TRBV5-6,TRBJ2-7,TGTGCCAGCAGCCGAGAGGACAGCCCCTACGAGCAGTACTTC,CASSREDSPYEQYF
many,TRBD1,TRBV5-4,TRBJ1-2,TGTGCCAGCAGCTTGGGGACAGGCCCTGGTGGCTACACCTTC,CASSLGTGPGGYTF
many,TRBD1,TRBV19,TRBJ1-5,TGTGCCAGTAGTAATACAGGGGTGGGCAATCAGCCCCAGCATTTT,CASSNTGVGNQPQHF
many,NA,TRBV3-1,TRBJ2-5,TGTGCCAGCAGCGGTTTGGATCCCATTTCTTTCTCTGAGACCCAGTACTTC,CASSGLDPISFSETQYF
many,NA,TRBV28,TRBJ1-2,TGTGCCAGCAGTCTCGCCGGGTTTTCAGGGGTTCGTAACTATGGCTACACCTTC,CASSLAGFSGVRNYGYTF
many,NA,TRBV8-2,TRBJ2-6,TGTGGCATCTCAAGAAGGATAACACAAAGTCGGGCCAACGTCCTGACTTTC,CGISRRITQSRANVLTF
many,TRBD1,TRBV7-9,TRBJ1-1,TGTGCCAGCAGCTTAATTTTCCAGGGACAGGGAGCGTTCATGAACACTGAAGCTTTCTTT,CASSLIFQGQGAFMNTEAFF
NA,NA,TRBV6-4,TRBJ1-2,TGTGCCAGCAGTGGTGCGGGCTCACACGGAAAGACCTATGGCCACACCTTC,CASSGAGSHGKTYGHTF
many,TRBD2,TRBV6-6,TRBJ2-7,TGTGCCAGCAGGCTTACTAGCGGCGAGCAGTACTTC,CASRLTSGEQYF
few,NA,TRBV19,TRBJ1-2,TGTGCCAGTAGTATAGGACGGCCCTATGGCTACACCTTC,CASSIGRPYGYTF
few,NA,TRBV16,TRBJ1-2,TGTGCCAGCAGCGGCCTTCTGGTCGTTAGAAAGACCTATGGCTACACCTTC,CASSGLLVVRKTYGYTF
few,NA,TRBV20-1,TRBJ2-5,TGCAGTGCTAGAGTGCCCTCCCAAGAGACCCAGTACTTC,CSARVPSQETQYF
many,NA,TRBV4-1,TRBJ2-7,TGCGCCAGCAGCCGGCAGCATTCCCTTAATTACGAGCAGTACTTC,CASSRQHSLNYEQYF
many,TRBD1,TRBV6-5,TRBJ1-2,TGTGCCAGCAGGCCGGGACAGGCTAGGGGCTACACCTTC,CASRPGQARGYTF
many,NA,TRBV5-6,TRBJ1-2,TGTGCCAGCGTTTGGGCCAATAGTCGAAAGACCTATGGCTACACCTTC,CASVWANSRKTYGYTF
many,TRBD1,TRBV20-1,TRBJ2-7,TGCAGTGCTAGGACCGGGACAGGCCTAGGGTACGAGCAGTACTTC,CSARTGTGLGYEQYF
many,TRBD2,TRBV7-2,TRBJ2-1,TGTGCCAGCAACCCTTTCCTAGCGGGAGGGCCGAATGAGCAGTTCTTC,CASNPFLAGGPNEQFF
many,NA,TRBV11-1,TRBJ1-2,TGTGCCAGCAGCCAAGACACTAAGGCTGGAAAGACCTATGGCTACACCTTC,CASSQDTKAGKTYGYTF
many,NA,TRBV27,TRBJ2-1,TGTGCCAGCAAGTACAGGGTCTTCTACAATGAGCAGTTCTTC,CASKYRVFYNEQFF
many,NA,TRBV8-2,TRBJ2-6,TGTGGCAACGTGGCCAGGATAACACAAAGTCGGGCCAACGTCCTGACTTTC,CGNVARITQSRANVLTF
NA,NA,TRBV5-1,TRBJ2-5,TGCGCCAGCAGCTTGGGCATCGGGAGAGGCGAGACCCAGTACTTC,CASSLGIGRGETQYF
many,TRBD2,TRBV3-1,TRBJ2-7,TGTGCCAGCAGATTTAGCGGGAGTAACTACGAGCAGTACTTC,CASRFSGSNYEQYF
NA,NA,TRBV21-1,TRBJ2-7,TGTGCCAGCAGCAAAGAGCCTGGGGCGATCCACTACGAGCAGTACTTC,CASSKEPGAIHYEQYF
NA,NA,TRBV25-1,TRBJ1-2,TGTGCCAGCAGTGTACAACGAGAACTGGGAAAGACCTATGGCTACACCTTC,CASSVQRELGKTYGYTF
many,NA,TRBV28,TRBJ2-7,TGTGCCAGCAGTTTTACCTACGAGCAGTACTTC,CASSFTYEQYF
many,NA,TRBV7-4,TRBJ1-2,TGTGCCAGCAGCGTCGTGATTTCAGCTCGAAAGACCTATGGCTACACCTTC,CASSVVISARKTYGYTF
many,NA,TRBV12-3/TRBV12-4,TRBJ1-2,TGTGCCAGCAGTTTAAGCGGTCGTGGGGGCTACACCTTC,CASSLSGRGGYTF
many,TRBD1,TRBV12-3/TRBV12-4,TRBJ2-2,TGTGCCAGCAGTTTAGTCACAGGGGCCGGGGAGCTGTTTTTT,CASSLVTGAGELFF
few,NA,TRBV6-1,TRBJ1-1,TGTGCCAGCAGTAAAATAGAGGGGGGGGGGCCAGGTACTGAAGCTTTCTTT,CASSKIEGGGPGTEAFF
many,TRBD1,TRBV30,TRBJ2-2,TGTGCCTGGAGTGCCCTGACAGGGTCGAACACCGGGGAGCTGTTTTTT,CAWSALTGSNTGELFF
few,NA,TRBV28,TRBJ2-3,TGTGCCAGCAGTTCCCCCCAGGGGTCGGAGGATACGCAGTATTTT,CASSSPQGSEDTQYF
many,TRBD1,TRBV6-5,TRBJ2-7,TGTGCCAGCAGTTACTCGTCCGGGACAGCTCCTTACGAGCAGTACTTC,CASSYSSGTAPYEQYF
many,NA,TRBV11-2,TRBJ1-2,TGTGCCAGCAGCTATAAAATAACAAGCAGAAAGACCTATGGCTACACCTTC,CASSYKITSRKTYGYTF
many,NA,TRBV28,TRBJ1-4,TGTGCCAGCAGTTTAAGGGGGGTCGGGGTGGCTAATGAAAAACTGTTTTTT,CASSLRGVGVANEKLFF
few,NA,TRBV20-1,TRBJ1-1,TGCAGTGCTAGAGTGCCTACGGGCACTGAAGCTTTCTTT,CSARVPTGTEAFF